The 23 T cell receptor beta chains listed next were all sequenced from one sample in a study of neurological immune-mediated disorders. TCRdb redid the calling of the 5' RACE reads with MiXCR, one entry per CDR3 protein. The sample has 40,000 to 50,000 distinct CDR3 sequences; about a tenth are singletons. The sample comprised PBMCs. Receptors originate from a middle-aged woman with HTLV-1-associated myelopathy (HAM/TSP).

In this sample, this clonotype turned up many times. The chain has TRBV5-1 and TRBJ2-1; 9 bases match TRBD2. The CDR3 sequence is 15 residues long. With 4 bases clipped from V and 2 bases from J, the junction kept 4 bases outside the gene matches. Per germline, CDR1 SGHRS and CDR2 YFSETQ. CDR3 residues: CASSILAGAYNEQFF. The CDR3 coding sequence is TGCGCCAGCAGCATTTTAGCGGGGGCCTACAATGAGCAGTTCTTC.

This clonotype was seen many times. V is TRBV20-1 and J is TRBJ2-7, with 7 bases that match TRBD1. This CDR3 has 11 amino acids. From germline, CDR1 is DFQATT and CDR2 SNEGSKA (reference sequence). Trimming removed 6 bases from V and 5 bases from J; junction bases left unmatched: 4. The CDR3 spells CSAPGGDEQYF. DNA of the CDR3: TGCAGTGCCCCAGGGGGAGACGAGCAGTACTTC.

This clonotype was observed many times. DNA of the CDR3: TGTGCCAGCAGGCCTGATATGAATTCACCCCTCCACTTT. Translation gives CASRPDMNSPLHF. The V and J genes are TRBV7-9 and TRBJ1-6; no reliable D call. Trimming cost V 6 bases and J 7 bases, with 10 bases left between them. The CDR3 totals 13 residues. From germline, CDR1 is SEHNR and CDR2 FQNEAQ (reference sequence). Filled out from reference TRBV7-9 and TRBJ1-6, the complete variable domain reads DTGVSQNPRHKITKRGQNVTFRCDPISEHNRLYWYRQTLGQGPEFLTYFQNEAQLEKSRLLSDRFSAERPKGSFSTLEIQRTEQGDSAMYLCASRPDMNSPLHFGNGTRLTVT.

This clonotype was recorded many times. This chain links TRBV20-1 with TRBJ2-1, with TRBD2 matching over 10 bases. J gave up 7 bases and V 2 bases, and 2 bases lay outside the gene matches. Germline V gene data show CDR1 as DFQATT and CDR2 as SNEGSKA (reference sequence). The CDR3 has 13 amino acids. The DNA of the CDR3 is TGCAGTGCTAGAAGCGGGGGGGCGAATGAGCAGTTCTTC. This encodes CSARSGGANEQFF.

Ten or more counts support this clonotype. This rearrangement joins TRBV12-3 or TRBV12-4 to TRBJ2-2; the match to TRBD1 covers 10 bases. V was pared by 5 bases and J by 2 bases, with 11 bases of the junction left unmatched. This CDR3 contains 18 residues. The CDR3 protein is CASSRGRQGAFNTGELFF. The CDR3 DNA follows: TGTGCCAGCAGTCGAGGAAGACAGGGGGCATTCAACACCGGGGAGCTGTTTTTT.

Ten or more counts support this clonotype. The chain is built from TRBV5-1 and TRBJ1-2, with TRBD1 as a possible D gene (5 bases). This CDR3 has 13 amino acids. In germline, CDR1 is SGHRS, CDR2 YFSETQ. V was pared by 4 bases and J by 8 bases, with 15 bases between. CDR3 amino acids: CASSPDTTSGYTF. The CDR3 DNA follows: TGCGCCAGCAGCCCGGACACGACCTCGGGCTACACCTTC.

Comments on this clonotype: A much larger clone differs by one base, so this may be a read error. The chain recombines TRBV12-3 or TRBV12-4 with TRBJ2-1, with 10 bases lining up with TRBD1. This CDR3 has 13 amino acids. Trimming took 7 bases from V and 6 from J; bases not matched to a gene: 3. In nucleotides, the CDR3 is TGTGCCAGCATTTGGACAGGGGGCAATGAGCAGTTCTTC. It encodes CASIWTGGNEQFF.

This clonotype appeared many times. This chain connects TRBV6-6 to TRBJ1-5, with D possibly matching TRBD1 (5 bases). Germline V gene lookup returns CDR1 MNHNY and CDR2 SVGAGI (reference sequence). The CDR3 has 17 amino acids. V was shortened by 0 bases and J by 9 bases, with 21 bases between the two germline ends. The CDR3 loop reads CASSYSSPGEAGGPQHF. The CDR3 DNA reads as TGTGCCAGCAGTTACTCGAGTCCGGGGGAGGCGGGCGGGCCCCAGCATTTT.

This clonotype was seen a handful of times. The V and J genes are TRBV10-1 and TRBJ2-5; 8 positions agree with TRBD1. CDR1 and CDR2 from the germline V gene are WNHNN and SYGVQD (reference sequence). This CDR3 is built from 15 residues. Trimming removed 6 bases from V and 5 bases from J; junction bases left unmatched: 11. CDR3 amino acids: CASSPGQGLRETQYF. The CDR3 nucleotides read TGCGCCAGCAGCCCTGGACAGGGTCTTCGGGAGACCCAGTACTTC.

This clonotype was recorded many times. V is TRBV7-2 and J is TRBJ2-6; D perhaps matches TRBD2 (5 bases). The germline V gene encodes CDR1 SGHTA and CDR2 FQGNSA. The V gene lost 3 bases and the J gene lost 0 bases, with 12 bases spanning the gap. The CDR3 runs to 17 residues. The CDR3 reads CASSFRPSGSGANVLTF. In DNA, the CDR3 is TGTGCCAGCAGCTTTCGGCCGAGCGGCTCTGGGGCCAACGTCCTGACTTTC.

This clonotype was detected ten times or more. This chain uses TRBV4-3 with TRBJ2-7, with 7 bases matching TRBD1. The trim removed 0 bases at V and 2 bases at J, leaving 4 bases unmatched. The CDR3 spans 15 residues. Germline V gives CDR1 LGHNA, CDR2 YSLEER. The CDR3 sequence: CASSQDRDSAYEQYF. The CDR3, as DNA: TGCGCCAGCAGCCAAGACCGGGACAGTGCCTACGAGCAGTACTTC.

This clonotype has a count of ten or more. CDR3 in DNA: TGCGCCAGCAGCTTGGCCGGGACAGGTCCGCCCTACGAGCAGTACTTC. Translation gives CASSLAGTGPPYEQYF. The genes are TRBV5-1 and TRBJ2-7; 8 bases agree with TRBD1. The length of the CDR3 is 16 residues. From germline, CDR1 is SGHRS and CDR2 YFSETQ. V lost 0 bases to trimming and J lost 2 bases; unmatched junction nucleotides: 7.

This clonotype was seen repeatedly, ten times or more. The J gene is TRBJ2-1, the V gene TRBV5-1; TRBD2 agrees at 7 bases. The germline CDR1 and CDR2 sequences are SGHRS and YFSETQ. There are 16 residues in the CDR3. Losses at the gene ends were 5 bases for V and 2 bases for J; bases not matched to a gene: 10. The CDR3 DNA reads TGCGCCAGCAGACAGGAGGCAGGGAGGGCCTACAATGAGCAGTTCTTC. As protein: CASRQEAGRAYNEQFF.

This clonotype was counted many times. This chain uses TRBV12-3 or TRBV12-4 with TRBJ2-1, with D possibly TRBD1 on 6 matching bases. V lost 3 bases to trimming and J lost 0 bases, with 9 bases between them. This CDR3 is built from 15 residues. The CDR3 here is CASSLGAVSYNEQFF. The CDR3 coding sequence is TGTGCCAGCAGTTTGGGGGCGGTCTCCTACAATGAGCAGTTCTTC.

This clonotype was observed at least ten times. The chain has TRBV9 and TRBJ2-6; D unresolved. Germline values: CDR1 SGDLS, CDR2 YYNGEE. CDR3 size: 16 residues. Trimming shortened V by 0 bases and J by 0 bases, and 7 bases separated the two germline ends. The CDR3 bases are TGTGCCAGCAGCGTAGACCCCCTCTCTGGGGCCAACGTCCTGACTTTC. It is translated as CASSVDPLSGANVLTF.

Concerning this clonotype: This sequence may be a read error, since a much larger clone differs from it by one base. CDR3 DNA sequence: TGCAGTGCGAAGACTATCGGGGTGTTCACAGATACGCAGTATTTT. Its protein is CSAKTIGVFTDTQYF. V usage is TRBV20-1 and J usage is TRBJ2-3, with D tentatively TRBD2 (5 bases). The CDR3 sequence is 15 residues long. Trimming took off 6 bases at V and 2 bases at J, with 18 bases between the two ends. CDR1 and CDR2 from the germline V gene are DFQATT and SNEGSKA (reference sequence).

This sequence joins TRBV5-1 and TRBJ1-1, with D hard to call. CDR1 is SGHRS and CDR2 is YFSETQ in the germline V gene. V was clipped by 0 bases and J by 6 bases, with 18 bases between them. The CDR3 spans 16 residues. The CDR3 region is CASSLVRPRGLPEAFF. In DNA form, the CDR3 reads TGCGCCAGCAGCTTGGTGCGCCCCCGGGGTCTACCTGAAGCTTTCTTT.

This clonotype occurred many times. The rearrangement links TRBV20-1 to TRBJ2-2, with D possibly being TRBD1 (6 bases). Trimming took 6 bases from V and 1 from J, leaving 18 bases between them. The CDR3 loop spans 16 amino acids. CDR1 and CDR2 (germline): DFQATT, SNEGSKA (reference sequence). The CDR3, as DNA: TGCAGTGCCCCCCCGGCCGAGACAGGGAACACCGGGGAGCTGTTTTTT. The encoded protein is CSAPPAETGNTGELFF.

This clonotype has a handful of counts. The rearrangement uses TRBV12-3 or TRBV12-4 and TRBJ1-1; 9 nucleotides line up with TRBD1. The V segment lost 8 bases and the J segment 3 bases; nucleotides outside the gene matches: 10. The CDR3 runs 15 residues. The CDR3 protein is CASRLWDREDTEAFF. In nucleotides, the CDR3 is TGTGCCAGCCGCCTATGGGACAGGGAAGACACTGAAGCTTTCTTT.

In its sample, this clonotype was seen many times. This chain joins TRBV4-3 and TRBJ1-1, with 7 positions matching TRBD1. The CDR3 runs to 12 residues. CDR1 LGHNA and CDR2 YSLEER come from the germline V gene. V trimming: 4 bases; J trimming: 10 bases; junction bases outside the gene matches: 6. DNA of the CDR3: TGCGCCAGCAGCCCGACAAAGGGGGCAGCTTTCTTT. Translating gives CASSPTKGAAFF.

This clonotype occurred many times. The chain employs TRBV12-3 or TRBV12-4 and TRBJ1-2, with D unresolved. This CDR3 region has 11 residues. Between the trimmed V and J ends, which lost 10 bases and 8 bases, there was a span of 14 bases. CDR3 DNA sequence: TGTGCCAACATCTCGGGTATGGGCTACACCTTC. Its translation is CANISGMGYTF.

There are many counts of this clonotype. The CDR3 sequence is CAIRSEDTHGYTF. The CDR3 bases are TGTGCCATCAGATCCGAGGACACTCATGGCTACACCTTC. The chain combines TRBV10-3 with TRBJ1-2, with D possibly matching TRBD1 (5 bases). Germline V gene data show CDR1 as ENHRY and CDR2 as SYGVKD. Trimming shortened V by 6 bases and J by 6 bases, and 14 bases separated the two germline ends. The CDR3 totals 13 residues.

This clonotype has ten or more counts. The rearrangement links TRBV4-3 to TRBJ2-1; 10 bases map to TRBD1. With 4 bases clipped from V and 0 bases from J, the junction kept 15 bases outside the gene matches. In germline, CDR1 is LGHNA, CDR2 YSLEER. The CDR3 length is 20 residues. CDR3 in amino acids: CASSPRDRGWVEGSYNEQFF. CDR3 in DNA: TGCGCCAGCAGCCCTAGGGACAGGGGATGGGTTGAAGGCTCCTACAATGAGCAGTTCTTC.